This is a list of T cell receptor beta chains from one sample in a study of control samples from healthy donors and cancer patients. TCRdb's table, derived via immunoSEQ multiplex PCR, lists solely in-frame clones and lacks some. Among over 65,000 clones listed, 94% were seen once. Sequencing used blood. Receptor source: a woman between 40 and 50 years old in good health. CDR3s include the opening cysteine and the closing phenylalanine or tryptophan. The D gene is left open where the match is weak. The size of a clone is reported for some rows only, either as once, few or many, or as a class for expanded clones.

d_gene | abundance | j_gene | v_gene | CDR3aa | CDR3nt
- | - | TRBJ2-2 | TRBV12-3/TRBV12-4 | CASSSGAGELFF | TGTGCCAGCAGTTCGGGGGCCGGGGAGCTGTTTTTT
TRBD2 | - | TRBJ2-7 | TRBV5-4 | CASSPPGLAGGSSYEQYF | TGTGCCAGCAGCCCACCGGGACTAGCGGGAGGGAGCTCCTACGAGCAGTACTTC
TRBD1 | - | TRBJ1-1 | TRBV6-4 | CASSDTDRGEAFF | TGTGCCAGCAGTGACACGGACAGGGGAGAAGCTTTCTTT
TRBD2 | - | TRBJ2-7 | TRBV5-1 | CASSLERGPYEQYF | TGCGCCAGCAGCTTGGAGCGGGGCCCCTACGAGCAGTACTTC
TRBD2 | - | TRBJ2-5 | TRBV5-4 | CASSLLPSGETQYF | TGTGCCAGCAGCTTGCTTCCTAGCGGGGAGACCCAGTACTTC
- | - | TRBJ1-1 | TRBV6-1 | CASSEVVWAFF | TGTGCCAGCAGTGAAGTAGTTTGGGCTTTCTTT
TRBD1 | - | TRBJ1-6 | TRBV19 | CASSNRQGLRNSPLHF | TGTGCCAGTAGTAACCGACAGGGGCTTCGGAATTCACCCCTCCACTTT
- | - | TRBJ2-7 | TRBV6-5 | CASSWGTLVREQYF | TGTGCCAGCAGTTGGGGCACATTAGTGAGGGAGCAGTACTTC
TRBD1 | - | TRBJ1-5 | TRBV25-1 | CASSEYETGDQPQHF | TGTGCCAGCAGTGAATATGAGACAGGGGATCAGCCCCAGCATTTT
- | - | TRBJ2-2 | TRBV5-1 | CASSLKNTGELFF | TGCGCCAGCAGCCTAAAGAACACCGGGGAGCTGTTTTTT
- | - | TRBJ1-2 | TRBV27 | CASSSLRDDYGYTF | TGTGCCAGCAGTTCCCTCCGCGACGACTATGGCTACACCTTC
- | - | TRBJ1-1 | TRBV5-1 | CASSLMTVMNTEAFF | TGCGCCAGCAGCCTAATGACAGTCATGAACACTGAAGCTTTCTTT
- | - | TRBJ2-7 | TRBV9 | CASSVVPLSGGVSEQYF | TGTGCCAGCAGCGTAGTCCCCCTCTCCGGGGGTGTAAGCGAGCAGTACTTC
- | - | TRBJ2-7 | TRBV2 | CASSEAREYEQYF | TGTGCCAGCAGTGAAGCCAGGGAATACGAGCAGTACTTC
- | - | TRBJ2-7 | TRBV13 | CASSLGTAYEQYF | TGTGCCAGCAGCTTAGGGACAGCCTACGAGCAGTACTTC
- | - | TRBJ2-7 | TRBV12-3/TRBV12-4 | CASSFLDEQYF | TGTGCCAGCAGTTTCTTGGACGAGCAGTACTTC
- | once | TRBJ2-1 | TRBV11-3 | CASSLGLSTFWNEQFF | TGTGCCAGCAGCTTAGGGTTAAGTACCTTTTGGAATGAGCAGTTCTTC
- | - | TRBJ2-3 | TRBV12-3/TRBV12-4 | CASSSDTNTQYF | TGTGCCAGCAGTTCTGACACTAATACGCAGTATTTT